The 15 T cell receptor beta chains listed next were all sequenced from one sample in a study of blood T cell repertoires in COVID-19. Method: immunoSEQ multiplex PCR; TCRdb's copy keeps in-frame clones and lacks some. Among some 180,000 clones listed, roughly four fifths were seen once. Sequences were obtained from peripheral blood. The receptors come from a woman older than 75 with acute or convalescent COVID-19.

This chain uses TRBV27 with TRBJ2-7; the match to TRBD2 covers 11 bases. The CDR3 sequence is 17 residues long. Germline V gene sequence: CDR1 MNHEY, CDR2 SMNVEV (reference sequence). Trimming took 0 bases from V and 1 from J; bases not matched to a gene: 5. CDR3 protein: CASSLSSPSGRSYEQYF. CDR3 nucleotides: TGTGCCAGCAGTTTATCCTCCCCTAGCGGGAGGTCCTACGAGCAGTACTTC.

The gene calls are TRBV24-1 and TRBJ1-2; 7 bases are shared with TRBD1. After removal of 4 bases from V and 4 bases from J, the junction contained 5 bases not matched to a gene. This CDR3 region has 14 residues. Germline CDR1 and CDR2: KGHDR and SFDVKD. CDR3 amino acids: CATSERDSSYGYTF. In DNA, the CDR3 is TGTGCCACCAGTGAACGGGACAGTAGCTATGGCTACACCTTC.

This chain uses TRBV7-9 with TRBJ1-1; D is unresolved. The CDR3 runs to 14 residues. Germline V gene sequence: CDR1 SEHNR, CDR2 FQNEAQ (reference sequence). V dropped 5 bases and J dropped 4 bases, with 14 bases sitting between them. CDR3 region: CASSPLLEGTEAFF. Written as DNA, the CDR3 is TGTGCCAGCAGCCCACTTCTCGAGGGCACTGAAGCTTTCTTT. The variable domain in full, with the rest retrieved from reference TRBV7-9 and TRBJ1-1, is DTGVSQNPRHKITKRGQNVTFRCDPISEHNRLYWYRQTLGQGPEFLTYFQNEAQLEKSRLLSDRFSAERPKGSFSTLEIQRTEQGDSAMYLCASSPLLEGTEAFFGQGTRLTVV.

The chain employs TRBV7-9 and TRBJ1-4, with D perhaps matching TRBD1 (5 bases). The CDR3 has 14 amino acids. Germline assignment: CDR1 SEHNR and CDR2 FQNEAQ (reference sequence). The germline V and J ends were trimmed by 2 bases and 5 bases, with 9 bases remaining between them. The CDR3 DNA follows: TGTGCCAGCAGCTTATTTCGGGGGAATGAAAAACTGTTTTTT. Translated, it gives CASSLFRGNEKLFF.

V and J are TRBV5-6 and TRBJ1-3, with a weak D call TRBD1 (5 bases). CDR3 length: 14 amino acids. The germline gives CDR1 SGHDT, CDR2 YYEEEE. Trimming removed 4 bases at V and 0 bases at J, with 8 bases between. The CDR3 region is CASSPTASGNTIYF. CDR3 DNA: TGTGCCAGCAGCCCGACAGCCTCTGGAAACACCATATATTTT. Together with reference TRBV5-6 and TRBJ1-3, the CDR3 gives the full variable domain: DAGVTQSPTHLIKTRGQQVTLRCSPKSGHDTVSWYQQALGQGPQFIFQYYEEEERQRGNFPDRFSGHQFPNYSSELNVNALLLGDSALYLCASSPTASGNTIYFGEGSWLTVV.

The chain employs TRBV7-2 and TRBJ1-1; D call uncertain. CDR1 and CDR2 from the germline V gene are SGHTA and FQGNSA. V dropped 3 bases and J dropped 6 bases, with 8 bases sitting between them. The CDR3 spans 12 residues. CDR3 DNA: TGTGCCAGCAGCTTTACGGGATCTGAAGCTTTCTTT. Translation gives CASSFTGSEAFF.

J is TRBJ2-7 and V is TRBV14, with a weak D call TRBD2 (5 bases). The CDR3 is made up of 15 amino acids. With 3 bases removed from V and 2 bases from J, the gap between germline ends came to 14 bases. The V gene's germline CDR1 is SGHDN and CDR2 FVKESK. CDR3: CASSQRTGSTYEQYF. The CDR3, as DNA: TGTGCCAGCAGCCAGAGGACGGGAAGCACCTACGAGCAGTACTTC.

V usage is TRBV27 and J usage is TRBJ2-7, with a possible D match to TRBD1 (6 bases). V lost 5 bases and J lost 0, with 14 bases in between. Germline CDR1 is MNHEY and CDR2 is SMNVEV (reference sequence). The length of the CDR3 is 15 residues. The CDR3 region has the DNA TGTGCCAGCAGTCAGGGGTTAGGCAGCTCCTACGAGCAGTACTTC. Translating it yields CASSQGLGSSYEQYF.

The CDR3 is CASSSTQGEAFF. The DNA of the CDR3 is TGTGCCAGCAGCTCCACCCAGGGGGAAGCTTTCTTT. The V and J genes are TRBV11-2 and TRBJ1-1, with D possibly matching TRBD1 (6 bases). V lost 4 bases and J lost 8, with 11 bases in between. Germline V gene sequence: CDR1 SGHAT, CDR2 FQNNGV. The CDR3 is 12 residues long.

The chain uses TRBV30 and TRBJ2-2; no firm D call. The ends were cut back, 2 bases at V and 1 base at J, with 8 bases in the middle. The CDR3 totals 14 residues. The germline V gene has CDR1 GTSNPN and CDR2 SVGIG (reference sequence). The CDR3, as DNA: TGTGCCTGGAGTTTTTCAGGGAACACCGGGGAGCTGTTTTTT. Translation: CAWSFSGNTGELFF.

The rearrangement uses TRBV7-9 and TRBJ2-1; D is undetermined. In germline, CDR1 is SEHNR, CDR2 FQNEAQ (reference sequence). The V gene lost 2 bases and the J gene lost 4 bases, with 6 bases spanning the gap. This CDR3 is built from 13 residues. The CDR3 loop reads CASSLSTYNEQFF. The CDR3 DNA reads TGTGCCAGCAGCTTATCGACATACAATGAGCAGTTCTTC.

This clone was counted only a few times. CDR3 loop: CASSVTGDTYEQYF. The CDR3 coding sequence is TGTGCCAGCAGCGTAACAGGGGACACCTACGAGCAGTACTTC. The chain joins TRBV9 to TRBJ2-7; 7 bases agree with TRBD1. This CDR3 contains 14 residues. Germline V gene sequence: CDR1 SGDLS, CDR2 YYNGEE. Trimming took 1 base from V and 2 from J; bases not matched to a gene: 3.

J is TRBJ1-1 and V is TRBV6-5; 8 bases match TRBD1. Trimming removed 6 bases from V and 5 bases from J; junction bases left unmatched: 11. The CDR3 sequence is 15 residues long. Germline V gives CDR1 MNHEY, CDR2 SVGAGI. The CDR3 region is CASSSQGALLTEAFF. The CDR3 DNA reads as TGTGCCAGCAGCTCCCAGGGGGCTCTGTTAACTGAAGCTTTCTTT.

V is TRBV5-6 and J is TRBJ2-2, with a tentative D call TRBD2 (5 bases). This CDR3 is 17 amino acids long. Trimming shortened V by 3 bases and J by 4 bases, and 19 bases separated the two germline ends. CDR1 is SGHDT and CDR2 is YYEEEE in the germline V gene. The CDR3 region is CASSSVTTGSGTGELFF. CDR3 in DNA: TGTGCCAGCAGCTCAGTGACAACGGGGTCGGGCACCGGGGAGCTGTTTTTT.

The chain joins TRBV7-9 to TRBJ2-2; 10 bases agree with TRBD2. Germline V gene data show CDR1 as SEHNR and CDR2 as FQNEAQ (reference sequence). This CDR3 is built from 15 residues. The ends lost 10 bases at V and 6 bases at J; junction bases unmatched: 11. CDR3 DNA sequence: TGTGCCAACGGGCGCGCTAGCGGGAGCGCCGGGGAGCTGTTTTTT. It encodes CANGRASGSAGELFF.